This TCR beta chain was documented in a study of shared clonotypes between healthy human individuals. As concerns this clone: The same CDR3 can be traced to other DNA sequences in this sample.

The protocol was immunoSEQ multiplex PCR, while the TCRdb copy is restricted to in-frame clones and leaves out a portion. The sample shows approximately 1,000,000 clones, about four fifths of them seen only once. What was sequenced was memory CD4+ T cells from PBMCs. Regarding subset: CD45RA-negative fraction. The receptor's source is a man in his late teens or twenties in good health. Some clones in this sample may be carry-over from other donors' samples.

The CDR3 region has the DNA TGTGCCAGCACCCCAGGCGGTCAAGAGACCCAGTACTTC. Its translation: CASTPGGQETQYF. This chain connects TRBV5-4 to TRBJ2-5; D is uncertain. CDR3 length: 13 residues. V was cut by 6 bases and J by 2 bases, with 11 bases left in between. From germline, CDR1 is SGHNT and CDR2 YYREEE (reference sequence).